This T cell receptor beta chain came from a study of blood T cell repertoires in COVID-19. Study details: The United States, Italy and Spain were the sources of the acute and convalescent COVID-19 samples. PBMCs, B-cell-depleted T cells, or T cells provided the cDNA or gDNA that made up the material.

Participant age was roughly 18 to 95 years, and participants resided in 24 US areas. In the study's own analysis: For nucleated cells, counts were estimated from reference gene primer amplification. The repertoire was sequenced with immunoSEQ multiplex PCR; TCRdb's copy has only in-frame clones and lacks some. V and J calls and clone size come straight from that table; D and trimming were deduced from the DNA. The top ten clones hold approximately 1.8% of a sample with some 330,000 clones, roughly 86% of them seen once. The junction had 4 bases not matched to a gene; V was cut back by 5 bases and J by 7 bases. CDR3 length equals 14 residues. CDR1 is KGHSH, CDR2 LQKENI, per germline.

Input material: PBMCs or T cells enriched from blood (not recorded which). This sequence originates from a man aged 35 to 55 in a cohort exposed to, infected with or recovered from COVID-19 (not recorded which). V gene TRBV18 combines with J gene TRBJ1-4, with TRBD1 matching over 10 bases. CDR3 sequence: CASSDGQGVEKLFF. The CDR3 DNA sequence: TGTGCCAGCTCAGATGGACAGGGGGTTGAAAAACTGTTTTTT.